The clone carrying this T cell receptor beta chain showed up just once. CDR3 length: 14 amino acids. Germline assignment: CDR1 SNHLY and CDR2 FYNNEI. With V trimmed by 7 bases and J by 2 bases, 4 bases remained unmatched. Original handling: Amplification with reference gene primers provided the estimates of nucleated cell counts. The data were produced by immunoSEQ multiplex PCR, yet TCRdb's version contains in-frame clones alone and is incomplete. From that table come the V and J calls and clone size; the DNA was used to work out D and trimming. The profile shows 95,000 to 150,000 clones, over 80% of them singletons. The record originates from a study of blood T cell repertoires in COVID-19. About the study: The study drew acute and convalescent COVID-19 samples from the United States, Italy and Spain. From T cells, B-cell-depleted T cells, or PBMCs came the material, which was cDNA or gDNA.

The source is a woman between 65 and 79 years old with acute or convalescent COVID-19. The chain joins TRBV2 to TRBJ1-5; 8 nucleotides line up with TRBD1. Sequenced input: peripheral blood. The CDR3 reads CASNPQGGNQPQHF. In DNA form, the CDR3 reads TGTGCCAGCAATCCACAGGGGGGCAATCAGCCCCAGCATTTT.